This TCR beta chain was recovered during a study of identical twins (dated by TCRdb to about 2016). About the investigation overall: The study deep-sequenced TCR alpha and beta repertoires from monozygotic twins, unrelated adults of various ages and cord blood to test whether fetal clonotypes persist. Replicate twin experiments were performed at different times using different library preparation protocols to rule out contamination. Paper-wide results and their limitations: Compared with coincidental sharing between unrelated individuals, out-of-frame TCR alpha sequences shared between twins had an excess of sequences with low generation probability. Fewer insertions were carried by abundant cord blood beta clonotypes, a similar but weaker trend appeared in young adult naive repertoires, and no such trend appeared in memory repertoires. Zero-insertion analyses could be partly confounded by invariant T cells such as MAIT and iNKT, although diverse VJ usage argued against such confounding for most clonotypes. Because the same donors could not be followed over many years, conclusions were based on cross-sectional statistical analysis. In monozygotic twins, recombination models systematically underestimated out-of-frame TCR alpha sharing, but the models matched the sharing seen between unrelated individuals. The excess sharing between twins in beta out-of-frame sequences was weaker because fewer shared sequences reduced the signal-to-noise ratio.

CDR1 and CDR2 (LGHNA, YNFKEQ) derive from the germline V gene. From the cysteine up to the phenylalanine, the CDR3 has a length of 15 residues. Only CDR3 DNA remains: 45 bases, in frame from the first base. Trimmed from V: 4 bases; trimmed from J: 5 bases; junction bases lacking a gene match: 8. On this clonotype: It has no known antigen specificity. Per-nucleotide qualities are absent, and no much larger clonotype sits a single base away.

The library was prepared using 5' RACE. For sequencing, an Illumina HiSeq 2000 was employed. Template switching added a universal primer binding site, and the final cDNA carried a unique molecular identifier that allowed TCR cDNA molecules to be counted accurately. First-strand cDNA for TCR alpha and beta chains was synthesized from specific primers in the conserved constant-segment region. Each cDNA library was double barcoded, with a SMART-Mk sample barcode plus Illumina barcodes, to control for contamination. Two successive PCR steps introduced TruSeq adapter sequences along with Illumina sample barcodes. The Illumina HiSeq platform was used with custom primers to sequence TCR alpha and beta cDNA libraries. For the original study's pipeline: Unique molecular identifiers were extracted from raw reads with MiGEC, and CDR3 positions were determined with MiXCR. Recombination models were inferred per individual with the repgenHMM and IGoR tools using an EM algorithm. The tcR package in R was used for shared clonotype analysis, with sharing normalized by the product of cloneset sizes. Out-of-frame nonproductive sequences were analyzed to study raw recombination free of thymic and clonal selection effects. Clones were called with MiXCR by TCRdb after fastp trimmed the public reads at Q25, and only in-frame beta chains were retained. Rows matching on CDR3 protein sequence are summarized as one entry with the most common DNA and genes. TCRdb, not the authors, supplied the V and J calls. This sample lists approximately 700,000 distinct CDR3 sequences; roughly 18% were detected once. Clones ranked in the top ten supply roughly 13% of the sample.

Only healthy Caucasian donors were included. The twin cohort comprised three pairs of female monozygotic twins, all aged roughly 18 to 30 years. The RNA used for TCR libraries was isolated from peripheral blood mononuclear cells. This same sample was also taken into another study, of T cells expressing NK-cell markers. As that second paper reports: Roughly 8 donors provided sorted CD3+CD56+NKG2C+, CD3+CD56+NKG2C- and CD3+CD56-NKG2C+ T-cell subsets, whose TCR beta-chain repertoires were profiled. Seven of the eight sequenced donors were HCMV-seropositive and one was HCMV-seronegative. In several experiments an anti-gammadeltaTCR antibody was added to restrict sorting to alphabetaTCR-expressing T cells. In a handful of donors, the dominant CD3+CD56+NKG2C+ clonotypes were among the top 10 CD8+ clonotypes and accounted for roughly 1.0-8% of CD8+ T cells. Those dominant clonotypes were again the most abundant among CD3+CD56-NKG2C+ cells in a few donors, at roughly 25-60.1%. Whether the expanded NKG2C-expressing T cell clones were specific for HCMV antigens remained unclear. Randomly selected healthy volunteers, three men and five women, were used as the eight sequenced donors. A commercial ELISA kit detecting HCMV-specific IgG in serum was used to determine HCMV serostatus. For six donors, unsorted PBMC were also used to sequence bulk peripheral blood T-cell repertoires. Reads were demultiplexed and grouped by UMI with MIGEC, and clonotypes were assembled and quantified with MiTCR. To exclude erroneous sequences, any TCR cDNA sequence not supported by at least two reads was discarded. Downstream repertoire analysis used the tcR package, and clonotypes were matched across fractions by CDR3 nucleotide sequence plus V segment. VDJmatch was used to annotate antigen specificity against VDJdb, with one amino acid substitution in CDR3 allowed.

The sequence joins TRBV4-2 to TRBJ2-3, with 8 central nucleotides matching TRBD1. What was sequenced was PBMCs. The origin of this receptor is a young woman in good health. The DNA reads TGTGCCAGCAGCCTGGTTACAACAGGGGGAGATACGCAGTATTTT. The encoded protein is CASSLVTTGGDTQYF.